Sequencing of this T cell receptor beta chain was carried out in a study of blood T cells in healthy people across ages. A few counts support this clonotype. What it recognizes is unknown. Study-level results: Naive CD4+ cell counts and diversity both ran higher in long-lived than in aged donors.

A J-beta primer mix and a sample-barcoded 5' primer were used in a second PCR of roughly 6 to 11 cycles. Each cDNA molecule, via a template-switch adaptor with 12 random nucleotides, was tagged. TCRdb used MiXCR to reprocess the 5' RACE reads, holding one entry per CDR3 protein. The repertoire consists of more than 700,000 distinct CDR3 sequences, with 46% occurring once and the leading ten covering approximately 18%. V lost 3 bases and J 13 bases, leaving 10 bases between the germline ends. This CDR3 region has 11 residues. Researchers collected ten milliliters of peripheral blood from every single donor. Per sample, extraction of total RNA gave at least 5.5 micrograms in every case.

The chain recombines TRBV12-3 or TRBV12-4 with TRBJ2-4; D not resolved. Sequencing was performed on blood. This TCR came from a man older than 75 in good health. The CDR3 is CASSFGDKQYF. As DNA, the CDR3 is TGTGCCAGCAGTTTTGGGGATAAGCAGTACTTC.